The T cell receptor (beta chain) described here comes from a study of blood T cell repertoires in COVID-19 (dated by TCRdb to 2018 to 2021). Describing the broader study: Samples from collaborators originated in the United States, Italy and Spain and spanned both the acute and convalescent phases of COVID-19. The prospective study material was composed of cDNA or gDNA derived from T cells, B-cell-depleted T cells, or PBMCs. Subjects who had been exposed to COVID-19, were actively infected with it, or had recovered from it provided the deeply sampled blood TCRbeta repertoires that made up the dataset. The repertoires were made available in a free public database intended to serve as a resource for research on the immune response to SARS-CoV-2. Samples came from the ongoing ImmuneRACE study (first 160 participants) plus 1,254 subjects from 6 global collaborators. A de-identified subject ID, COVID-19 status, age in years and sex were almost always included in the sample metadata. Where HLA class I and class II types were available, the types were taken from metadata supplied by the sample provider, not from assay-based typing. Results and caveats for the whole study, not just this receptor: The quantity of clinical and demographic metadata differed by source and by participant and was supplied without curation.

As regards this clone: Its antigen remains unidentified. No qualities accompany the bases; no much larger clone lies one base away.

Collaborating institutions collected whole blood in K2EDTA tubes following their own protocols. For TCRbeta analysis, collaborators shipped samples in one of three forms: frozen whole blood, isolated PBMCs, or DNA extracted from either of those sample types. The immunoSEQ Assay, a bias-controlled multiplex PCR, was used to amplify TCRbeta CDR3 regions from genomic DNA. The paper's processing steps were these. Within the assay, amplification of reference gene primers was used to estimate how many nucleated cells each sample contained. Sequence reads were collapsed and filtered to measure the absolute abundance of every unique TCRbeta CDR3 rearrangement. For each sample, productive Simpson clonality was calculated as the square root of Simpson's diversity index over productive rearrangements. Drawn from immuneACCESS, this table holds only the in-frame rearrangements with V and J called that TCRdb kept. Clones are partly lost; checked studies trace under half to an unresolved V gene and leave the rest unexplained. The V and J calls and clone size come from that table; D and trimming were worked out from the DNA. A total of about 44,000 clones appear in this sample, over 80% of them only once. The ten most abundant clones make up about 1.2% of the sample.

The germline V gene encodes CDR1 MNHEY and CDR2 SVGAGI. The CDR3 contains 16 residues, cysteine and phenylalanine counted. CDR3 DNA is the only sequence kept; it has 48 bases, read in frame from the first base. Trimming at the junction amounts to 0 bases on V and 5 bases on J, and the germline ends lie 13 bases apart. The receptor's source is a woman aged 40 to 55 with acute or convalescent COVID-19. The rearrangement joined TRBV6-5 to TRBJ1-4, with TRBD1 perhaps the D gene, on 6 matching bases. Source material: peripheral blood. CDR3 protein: CASSYSLGTRNEKLFF. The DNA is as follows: TGTGCCAGCAGTTACTCCTTGGGGACACGCAATGAAAAACTGTTTTTT.